This entry lists 24 T cell receptor beta chains sequenced from one sample in a study of long-term antiretroviral therapy in people with HIV. The run of the v3.0 immunoSEQ assay was at survey level. Measured with immunoSEQ multiplex PCR; TCRdb has only the in-frame clones, and not every one. The profile shows 14,000 or so clones, around four fifths of them singletons. The sample consisted of unsorted PBMCs, taken 1.8 years before starting antiretroviral therapy. All receptors come from a middle-aged woman with HIV.

This chain uses TRBV19 with TRBJ2-7; a weak D match, TRBD2 (5 bases). The CDR3 runs 14 residues. The V gene's germline CDR1 is LNHDA and CDR2 SQIVND (reference sequence). Deletions cut 7 bases from V and 0 bases from J, with 13 bases between. In DNA, the CDR3 is TGTGCCAGTAAGCCAGCGGCTAGCTCCTACGAGCAGTACTTC. As protein: CASKPAASSYEQYF.

V gene TRBV5-1 combines with J gene TRBJ2-7; 8 nucleotides line up with TRBD2. V lost 1 base, J lost 2 bases, and 2 bases stayed unmatched. Germline V gives CDR1 SGHRS, CDR2 YFSETQ. There are 14 residues in the CDR3. CDR3 nucleotide sequence: TGCGCCAGCAGCTTGAGCGGGAGCGCCTACGAGCAGTACTTC. Protein sequence: CASSLSGSAYEQYF.

The chain recombines TRBV5-1 with TRBJ2-3; 10 bases line up with TRBD2. The CDR3 runs 16 residues. J was trimmed by 2 bases and V by 0 bases; bases with no gene match: 3. Germline V CDR1 and CDR2: SGHRS, YFSETQ. The CDR3 DNA reads TGCGCCAGCAGCTTGGAACTAGCGGGACCCACAGATACGCAGTATTTT. This encodes CASSLELAGPTDTQYF.

The rearrangement joins TRBV11-2 to TRBJ2-2; 9 nucleotides align to TRBD1. Germline CDR1 and CDR2: SGHAT and FQNNGV. Losses at the gene ends were 5 bases for V and 1 base for J; bases not matched to a gene: 5. The CDR3 is 16 amino acids. CDR3 coding DNA: TGTGCCAGCAGCCCCCGGACAGGGGTGAACACCGGGGAGCTGTTTTTT. Protein sequence: CASSPRTGVNTGELFF.

The chain links TRBV27 to TRBJ2-1; D gene unclear. Germline CDR1 and CDR2: MNHEY and SMNVEV (reference sequence). Trimming left V 5 bases short and J 9 bases short, with 17 bases between. The CDR3 covers 14 residues. The CDR3 bases are TGTGCCAGCAGTCCACTAAAACTTCTGCCTGAGCAGTTCTTC. Its translation: CASSPLKLLPEQFF.

The chain links TRBV7-7 to TRBJ2-5, with 11 nucleotides matching TRBD2. V gave up 1 base and J gave up 5 bases; unmatched junction bases: 6. The germline V gene encodes CDR1 SSHAT and CDR2 FNYEAQ (reference sequence). The CDR3 runs 16 residues. The CDR3 spells CASSLEGLADYETQYF. The DNA for the CDR3 is TGTGCCAGCAGCTTAGAGGGACTAGCGGACTACGAGACCCAGTACTTC.

This chain uses TRBV11-2 with TRBJ1-2, with D unclear. Germline values: CDR1 SGHAT, CDR2 FQNNGV. The CDR3 covers 15 residues. V was clipped by 1 base and J by 0 bases, with 9 bases between them. CDR3 coding DNA: TGTGCCAGCAGCTTAGCTCCGGAAGCTAACTATGGCTACACCTTC. This sequence encodes CASSLAPEANYGYTF.

This clone was seen a handful of times. The chain recombines TRBV9 with TRBJ1-5, with 9 positions matching TRBD1. CDR1 and CDR2 (germline): SGDLS, YYNGEE. Unmatched junction bases numbered 3, after V lost 3 bases and J lost 5 bases. The CDR3 is 14 residues long. The CDR3 sequence: CASSGTGEDQPQHF. CDR3 DNA: TGTGCCAGCAGCGGGACAGGGGAGGATCAGCCCCAGCATTTT.

This chain uses TRBV10-3 with TRBJ2-7, with 9 bases that match TRBD2. V gave up 6 bases and J gave up 6 bases; unmatched junction bases: 9. This CDR3 contains 14 residues. CDR1 is ENHRY and CDR2 is SYGVKD in the germline V gene. The chain's CDR3 is CAIRGGAGGSEQYF. The DNA of the CDR3 is TGTGCCATCAGGGGCGGGGCGGGAGGGTCCGAGCAGTACTTC.

The chain is built from TRBV5-1 and TRBJ2-6; D gene unclear. This CDR3 spans 16 amino acids. Germline assignment: CDR1 SGHRS and CDR2 YFSETQ. The V end was cut by 1 base, the J end by 0 bases, with 8 bases between. CDR3 sequence (DNA): TGCGCCAGCAGCTTGACATTCTCCTCTGGGGCCAACGTCCTGACTTTC. Protein: CASSLTFSSGANVLTF.

The rearrangement joins TRBV7-9 to TRBJ2-1, with TRBD2 as a possible D gene (6 bases). Trimming left V 6 bases short and J 9 bases short, with 21 bases between. The CDR3 sequence is 15 residues long. CDR1 is SEHNR and CDR2 is FQNEAQ in the germline V gene (reference sequence). DNA for the CDR3: TGTGCCAGCAGTAGGACCCTAATTAGGGGAGGTGAGCAGTTCTTC. Protein product: CASSRTLIRGGEQFF. The full variable domain, with the rest looked up from reference TRBV7-9 and TRBJ2-1, is DTGVSQNPRHKITKRGQNVTFRCDPISEHNRLYWYRQTLGQGPEFLTYFQNEAQLEKSRLLSDRFSAERPKGSFSTLEIQRTEQGDSAMYLCASSRTLIRGGEQFFGPGTRLTVL.

The chain combines TRBV1 with TRBJ1-3; TRBD1 is the table's D call and was not checked against the DNA. TRBV1 is noted as a pseudogene. This CDR3 is 19 amino acids long. CDR3 coding DNA: TGCACCAGCAGCCGAGAAGAGGTCCTCGGGCAGGGCTCTGGAAACACCATATATTTT. Residues: CTSSREEVLGQGSGNTIYF.

The chain has TRBV30 and TRBJ1-3, with D hard to call. The CDR3 has 15 amino acids. Deletions cut 1 base from V and 0 bases from J, with 10 bases between. Germline-derived CDR1 and CDR2 are GTSNPN and SVGIG (reference sequence). The CDR3 region has the DNA TGTGCCTGGAGTGAGGGTACTCTCTCTGGAAACACCATATATTTT. This gives the protein CAWSEGTLSGNTIYF.

The chain has TRBV6-5 and TRBJ2-7, with 7 positions matching TRBD2. Germline-derived CDR1 and CDR2 are MNHEY and SVGAGI. This CDR3 is 14 amino acids long. V lost 8 bases, J lost 0 bases, and 7 bases stayed unmatched. Written as DNA, the CDR3 is TGTGCCAGCGCCCCAGCGGGGCCCTCCTACGAGCAGTACTTC. This gives the protein CASAPAGPSYEQYF.

There are a few counts of this clone. The chain has TRBV27 and TRBJ2-2, with D perhaps matching TRBD2 (5 bases). The germline gives CDR1 MNHEY, CDR2 SMNVEV (reference sequence). V dropped 6 bases and J dropped 8 bases, with 13 bases sitting between them. This CDR3 contains 13 residues. Written as DNA, the CDR3 is TGTGCCAGCAGCACTGGACTGGTTGGGGAGCTGTTTTTT. Its translation is CASSTGLVGELFF.

The chain is built from TRBV6-1 and TRBJ2-5, with 11 bases aligning to TRBD1. The V segment lost 6 bases and the J segment 2 bases; nucleotides outside the gene matches: 2. The CDR3 contains 14 residues. In germline, CDR1 is MNHNS, CDR2 SASEGT. The CDR3 is CASSGTGGQETQYF. Written as DNA, the CDR3 is TGTGCCAGCAGCGGGACAGGGGGACAAGAGACCCAGTACTTC.

The J gene is TRBJ1-4, the V gene TRBV27; no firm D call. The CDR3 runs 14 residues. Looked up from germline, CDR1 is MNHEY and CDR2 is SMNVEV (reference sequence). V lost 6 bases and J lost 0, with 8 bases in between. CDR3 sequence reads: CASRSTATNEKLFF. In DNA form, the CDR3 reads TGTGCCAGCAGGTCTACAGCAACTAATGAAAAACTGTTTTTT.

Concerning this clone itself: Other DNA variants within this sample encode the same CDR3. The chain recombines TRBV6-5 with TRBJ1-5; TRBD1 matches 9 bases. Trimming at V came to 3 bases and at J to 4 bases, leaving 1 base not matched to a gene. The V gene's germline CDR1 is MNHEY and CDR2 SVGAGI. The CDR3 consists of 14 residues. The DNA for the CDR3 is TGTGCCAGCAGTTATGACAGGGGGAATCAGCCCCAGCATTTT. Amino acids: CASSYDRGNQPQHF.

This clone was seen just once. The J gene is TRBJ2-7, the V gene TRBV20-1; unclear D gene. Germline V gene lookup returns CDR1 DFQATT and CDR2 SNEGSKA (reference sequence). V was pared by 5 bases and J by 3 bases, with 8 bases between. The CDR3 has 11 amino acids. CDR3 bases: TGCAGTGCTGTCACAAGCTACGAGCAGTACTTC. Its protein product is CSAVTSYEQYF.

The chain joins TRBV28 to TRBJ2-7; TRBD2 aligns across 10 bases. The CDR3 is 15 amino acids. The trim removed 2 bases at V and 7 bases at J, leaving 8 bases unmatched. The germline gives CDR1 MDHEN, CDR2 SYDVKM. The CDR3 coding sequence is TGTGCCAGCAGTTTAGGAGCTAGCGGGAGAGTTGAGCAGTACTTC. The encoded protein is CASSLGASGRVEQYF.

The DNA for the CDR3 is TGTGCCAGCACTAACGGACTAGCGGGAGTGAATGAGCAGTTCTTC. Its protein is CASTNGLAGVNEQFF. The rearrangement uses TRBV2 and TRBJ2-1, with 13 bases fitting TRBD2. In germline, CDR1 is SNHLY, CDR2 FYNNEI. The trim removed 7 bases at V and 7 bases at J, leaving 7 bases unmatched. The CDR3 totals 15 residues.

This clone was observed a handful of times. The J gene is TRBJ2-1, the V gene TRBV27; TRBD2 is a possible D gene (6 bases). This CDR3 contains 15 residues. V was shortened by 3 bases and J by 7 bases, with 16 bases between the two germline ends. Germline assignment: CDR1 MNHEY and CDR2 SMNVEV (reference sequence). CDR3 amino acids: CASSFLEGQSNEQFF. As DNA, the CDR3 is TGTGCCAGCAGTTTTTTGGAGGGCCAAAGTAATGAGCAGTTCTTC.

This chain connects TRBV5-1 to TRBJ2-7; TRBD2 aligns across 9 bases. Germline-derived CDR1 and CDR2 are SGHRS and YFSETQ. V dropped 2 bases and J dropped 4; count of bases not matched to a gene: 22. CDR3 length: 20 residues. The chain's CDR3 is CASSFTERRGVAGVQYEQYF. The DNA of the CDR3 is TGCGCCAGCAGCTTTACAGAACGCCGAGGCGTAGCGGGAGTTCAGTACGAGCAGTACTTC. Together with reference TRBV5-1 and TRBJ2-7, the CDR3 gives the full variable domain: KAGVTQTPRYLIKTRGQQVTLSCSPISGHRSVSWYQQTPGQGLQFLFEYFSETQRNKGNFPGRFSGRQFSNSRSEMNVSTLELGDSALYLCASSFTERRGVAGVQYEQYFGPGTRLTVT.

CDR3 region: CASSLGTVLETQYF. CDR3 in DNA: TGTGCCAGCAGCTTGGGGACCGTTTTAGAGACCCAGTACTTC. The rearrangement links TRBV5-5 to TRBJ2-5, with D uncertain. The CDR3 extends over 14 amino acids. Looked up from germline, CDR1 is SGHKS and CDR2 is YYEKEE (reference sequence). V gave up 0 bases and J gave up 4 bases, with 10 bases separating them.